In its sample, the clone carrying this T cell receptor (beta chain) was seen a few times. The data derive from a study of T cells after yellow fever vaccination. Study overall: Researchers used SMART-Seq v4 Ultra Low Input to prepare fractions that had low cell numbers.

TCRdb re-derived calls from the 5' RACE reads in MiXCR, one entry per CDR3 protein. The table has 250,000 to 350,000 distinct CDR3 sequences, around 4.5% seen once. Trimming removed 5 bases at V and 4 bases at J, with 12 bases between. Germline V gene lookup returns CDR1 MNHEY and CDR2 SVGAGI. The CDR3 spans 14 residues. The genes are TRBV6-5 and TRBJ1-5; D perhaps matches TRBD1 (5 bases). This TCR came from a man between 18 and 29 years old who received the YFV17D yellow fever vaccine. The sequencing used PBMCs, collected 15 days after the yellow fever booster vaccination. Written as DNA, the CDR3 is TGTGCCAGCAGTCACGACAGCGAGAATCAGCCCCAGCATTTT. It codes for CASSHDSENQPQHF.